Below, 12 T cell receptor beta chains from the same sample are listed, as sequenced in a study of OX40 agonist ivuxolimab in advanced cancers. Generated by immunoSEQ multiplex PCR, the TCRdb table keeps only in-frame clones and is missing some. The repertoire holds 40,000 to 65,000 clones, with 80% to 85% as singletons. The sequences come from CD4+ or CD8+ T cells sorted from blood, collected in a trial of the OX40 agonist ivuxolimab. These receptors all stem from an adult with an advanced solid tumor such as melanoma, head and neck, liver or kidney cancer.

Here the CDR3 reads CASMSATNEKLFF. The CDR3 bases are TGCGCCAGCATGAGTGCAACTAATGAAAAACTGTTTTTT. This chain uses TRBV23-1 with TRBJ1-4; no clear D gene. TRBV23-1 is an ORF for which the function is uncertain. Trimming shortened V by 7 bases and J by 0 bases, and 6 bases separated the two germline ends. This CDR3 region has 13 residues.

This sequence joins TRBV7-8 and TRBJ2-1, with unresolved D. This CDR3 comprises 12 residues. Germline V gene data show CDR1 as SGHVS and CDR2 as FQNEAQ. V was pared by 3 bases and J by 12 bases, with 12 bases between. CDR3 nucleotide sequence: TGTGCCAGCAGCTTTCCCGCCGCGGCGCAGTTCTTC. It translates to CASSFPAAAQFF.

In its sample, this clone is medium-sized (0.01 to 0.1%). The chain employs TRBV7-8 and TRBJ2-2; no definite D call. Per germline, CDR1 SGHVS and CDR2 FQNEAQ. The V and J ends lost 8 bases and 0 bases respectively, with 10 bases between them. The CDR3 loop spans 14 amino acids. CDR3 loop: CASAVGTNTGELFF. CDR3 nucleotide sequence: TGTGCCAGCGCCGTAGGAACGAACACCGGGGAGCTGTTTTTT. Full variable domain (missing parts from reference TRBV7-8 and TRBJ2-2): GAGVSQSPRYKVAKRGQDVALRCDPISGHVSLFWYQQALGQGPEFLTYFQNEAQLDKSGLPSDRFFAERPEGSVSTLKIQRTQQEDSAVYLCASAVGTNTGELFFGEGSRLTVL.

The chain couples TRBV7-2 to TRBJ1-1; 7 positions agree with TRBD1. The germline V gene has CDR1 SGHTA and CDR2 FQGNSA. The CDR3 consists of 15 residues. Trimming removed 3 bases from V and 0 bases from J; junction bases left unmatched: 4. The DNA of the CDR3 is TGTGCCAGCAGCTTCTCGGGACAGATGAACACTGAAGCTTTCTTT. Translating gives CASSFSGQMNTEAFF. Full variable domain (outside the CDR3, taken from reference TRBV7-2 and TRBJ1-1): GAGVSQSPSNKVTEKGKDVELRCDPISGHTALYWYRQSLGQGLEFLIYFQGNSAPDKSGLPSDRFSAERTGGSVSTLTIQRTQQEDSAVYLCASSFSGQMNTEAFFGQGTRLTVV.

Only one count was recorded for this clone. V is TRBV7-6 and J is TRBJ1-2, with D possibly TRBD1 on 5 matching bases. The germline V gene encodes CDR1 SGHVS and CDR2 FNYEAQ. The CDR3 covers 16 residues. Trimming took 1 base from V and 8 from J, leaving 20 bases between them. CDR3 region: CASSLGLAGTTSGYTF. The CDR3 coding sequence is TGTGCCAGCAGCTTAGGGTTGGCGGGGACTACCTCCGGCTACACCTTC.

The chain links TRBV18 to TRBJ1-5, with 10 bases aligning to TRBD1. This CDR3 contains 15 residues. V was clipped by 2 bases and J by 2 bases; unmatched bases: 0. CDR1 and CDR2 (germline): KGHSH, LQKENI. The CDR3 sequence is CASSPGTGGNQPQHF. In nucleotides, the CDR3 is TGTGCCAGCTCACCAGGGACAGGGGGCAATCAGCCCCAGCATTTT.

There are a few counts of this clone. This chain joins TRBV7-2 and TRBJ1-2; 8 bases match TRBD1. The germline CDR1 and CDR2 sequences are SGHTA and FQGNSA. The CDR3 covers 16 residues. V was clipped by 1 base and J by 8 bases; unmatched bases: 12. DNA of the CDR3: TGTGCCAGCAGCTTAGTACAGGGGGAGGGATTGAGCGGCTACACCTTC. It encodes CASSLVQGEGLSGYTF.

The chain recombines TRBV18 with TRBJ2-1, with a possible D match to TRBD2 (6 bases). CDR1 KGHSH and CDR2 LQKENI come from the germline V gene. V was trimmed by 2 bases and J by 5 bases, leaving 10 bases between them. The CDR3 totals 14 residues. DNA for the CDR3: TGTGCCAGCTCACCAGGAAGGGAGGACAATGAGCAGTTCTTC. Its protein product is CASSPGREDNEQFF. The variable domain in full, completed from reference TRBV18 and TRBJ2-1, reads NAGVMQNPRHLVRRRGQEARLRCSPMKGHSHVYWYRQLPEEGLKFMVYLQKENIIDESGMPKERFSAEFPKEGPSILRIQQVVRGDSAAYFCASSPGREDNEQFFGPGTRLTVL.

CDR3 nucleotides: TGTGCCAGCAGCCCTGGGACTAGCGCTAAGAATGAGCAGTTCTTC. This translates into CASSPGTSAKNEQFF. The chain employs TRBV4-2 and TRBJ2-1; 10 positions agree with TRBD2. The CDR3 is 15 amino acids. Germline V lookup: CDR1 LGHNA, CDR2 YNFKEQ. J gave up 7 bases and V 4 bases, and 7 bases lay outside the gene matches.

V gene TRBV27 combines with J gene TRBJ2-7, with 10 nucleotides matching TRBD2. This CDR3 comprises 15 residues. Trimming removed 6 bases from V and 5 bases from J; junction bases left unmatched: 10. Germline V gene lookup returns CDR1 MNHEY and CDR2 SMNVEV (reference sequence). CDR3 in DNA: TGTGCCAGCAGATATGAAGCGGGAGGGTTTCACGAGCAGTACTTC. It specifies CASRYEAGGFHEQYF.

The chain links TRBV5-1 to TRBJ2-3, with TRBD2 matching 11 bases. This CDR3 comprises 15 residues. Germline trimming cut 4 bases from V and 0 bases from J; bases unmatched to any gene: 1. CDR1 and CDR2 from the germline V gene are SGHRS and YFSETQ. CDR3 residues: CASSRLAGSTDTQYF. CDR3 sequence (DNA): TGCGCCAGCAGCCGACTAGCGGGGAGCACAGATACGCAGTATTTT.

By share of the sample, this clone is medium-sized. V usage is TRBV14 and J usage is TRBJ2-5, with 11 bases aligning to TRBD2. The CDR3 has 14 amino acids. V was pared by 5 bases and J by 5 bases, with 4 bases of the junction left unmatched. Germline V gene lookup returns CDR1 SGHDN and CDR2 FVKESK. In DNA form, the CDR3 reads TGTGCCAGCAGCTTACTAGCGGGAGAGGAGACCCAGTACTTC. Its protein product is CASSLLAGEETQYF.